The 11 T cell receptor beta chains below were found in one sample sequenced in a study of cytomegalovirus exposure and HLA in healthy donors. The PCR used 60 Vbeta and 13 Jbeta primers. Assay used: immunoSEQ multiplex PCR; TCRdb lists only in-frame clones, some missing. The repertoire holds around 200,000 clones, with 83% as singletons. Sequencing used PBMCs. These TCRs come from a girl aged 10 to 17 in good health and CMV-seronegative.

With regard to this clone: An end of the junction does not agree with germline; a read error may underlie this. The V call is TRBV10-3, the J call TRBJ2-5, with 8 bases matching TRBD1. The end of the DNA aligns better with TRBJ2-7, so the J call may be wrong. CDR1 and CDR2 (germline): ENHRY, SYGVKD. This CDR3 comprises 12 residues. This CDR3 reads CAVRGLEYEQYF. The CDR3 DNA follows: TGTGCCGTCAGGGGGCTGGAGTACGAGCAGTACTTC.

V and J are TRBV27 and TRBJ2-7; TRBD1 matches at 9 bases. The V and J ends lost 5 bases and 3 bases, in that order; junction bases with no gene match: 5. The germline gives CDR1 MNHEY, CDR2 SMNVEV (reference sequence). The CDR3 contains 14 residues. The CDR3 DNA is TGTGCCAGCAGTCTTAGACAGGGGGTCTACGAGCAGTACTTC. Its protein is CASSLRQGVYEQYF.

This clone has only one observation. The chain couples TRBV10-3 to TRBJ2-5, with 8 bases that match TRBD2. The CDR3 runs 14 residues. V was pared by 4 bases and J by 4 bases, with 5 bases of the junction left unmatched. Germline CDR1 and CDR2: ENHRY and SYGVKD. CDR3 DNA sequence: TGTGCCATCAGTGGAGCGGGAGAGGGAGAGACCCAGTACTTC. The encoded protein is CAISGAGEGETQYF.

CDR3 loop: CAINDGGAYNYGYTF. The DNA for the CDR3 is TGTGCCATCAACGACGGGGGGGCCTACAACTATGGCTACACCTTC. The chain links TRBV10-3 to TRBJ1-2, with D possibly being TRBD1 (6 bases). V was pared by 7 bases and J by 2 bases, with 17 bases between. Germline V gives CDR1 ENHRY, CDR2 SYGVKD. The CDR3 totals 15 residues.

The V and J genes are TRBV5-1 and TRBJ2-7; the match to TRBD1 covers 12 bases. Germline CDR1 and CDR2: SGHRS and YFSETQ. The CDR3 loop spans 16 amino acids. The V gene end was trimmed by 5 bases and the J gene end by 5 bases; junction bases not matched to a gene: 11. CDR3 nucleotide sequence: TGCGCCAGCAGTCTCGCCGGGACAGGGGGCCAAAACGAGCAGTACTTC. Its translation is CASSLAGTGGQNEQYF.

The chain has TRBV28 and TRBJ2-1; 11 bases are a match to TRBD2. The CDR3 is 12 residues long. CDR1 and CDR2 from the germline V gene are MDHEN and SYDVKM. With V trimmed by 6 bases and J by 13 bases, 5 bases remained unmatched. CDR3 amino acids: CASSPLAGGQFF. CDR3 sequence (DNA): TGTGCCAGCAGCCCCCTAGCGGGAGGTCAGTTCTTC.

The chain couples TRBV28 to TRBJ2-2; unclear D gene. The CDR3 has 14 amino acids. Germline lookup yields CDR1 MDHEN and CDR2 SYDVKM. Deletions cut 4 bases from V and 6 bases from J, with 12 bases between. The CDR3 region is CASSSDAGPGELFF. In nucleotides, the CDR3 is TGTGCCAGCAGTTCAGATGCTGGGCCCGGGGAGCTGTTTTTT.

CDR3 protein: CASSWSLARYYEQYF. DNA of the CDR3: TGTGCCAGCAGTTGGTCGTTAGCGCGCTACTACGAGCAGTACTTC. V usage is TRBV28 and J usage is TRBJ2-7; TRBD2 is a possible D gene (5 bases). The CDR3 totals 15 residues. V gave up 4 bases and J gave up 3 bases, with 16 bases separating them. CDR1 and CDR2 (germline): MDHEN, SYDVKM.

This clone was picked up one time. This chain uses TRBV28 with TRBJ1-1; TRBD1 aligns across 10 bases. Trimming took 2 bases from V and 5 from J; bases not matched to a gene: 2. This CDR3 spans 14 amino acids. Per germline, CDR1 MDHEN and CDR2 SYDVKM. In nucleotides, the CDR3 is TGTGCCAGCAGTTTAGACAGGGGGCGGACTGAAGCTTTCTTT. It translates to CASSLDRGRTEAFF.

Written as DNA, the CDR3 is TGTGCCAGCAGCCCTCCAGGAGGGCCGGGGACTGAAGCTTTCTTT. Translation gives CASSPPGGPGTEAFF. The chain joins TRBV9 to TRBJ1-1; no firm D call. The CDR3 is 15 amino acids. Trimming shortened V by 4 bases and J by 5 bases, and 18 bases separated the two germline ends. Germline CDR1 reads SGDLS; CDR2 reads YYNGEE.

This chain uses TRBV20-1 with TRBJ1-2; D is uncertain. V was cut by 0 bases and J by 8 bases, with 4 bases left in between. CDR1 and CDR2 (germline): DFQATT, SNEGSKA (reference sequence). This CDR3 spans 10 amino acids. The DNA of the CDR3 is TGCAGTGCTAGAGACCAGGGCTACACCTTC. It codes for CSARDQGYTF.